The present T cell receptor (beta chain) was sequenced within a study of T cell changes during pregnancy in multiple sclerosis. CDR3 length equals 16 residues. The germline V gene has CDR1 MDHEN and CDR2 SYDVKM. V shed 3 bases and J 3 bases; nucleotides not matched to a gene: 6. Clones were sequenced by immunoSEQ multiplex PCR, and TCRdb holds only the in-frame ones, with some missing. The data show some 51,000 clones, 90% to 95% seen once. The rearrangement joins TRBV28 to TRBJ2-1; 9 bases match TRBD1. This receptor was taken from a female donor with multiple sclerosis, enrolled in a pregnancy study. This specimen consisted of CD8+ T cells from peripheral blood mononuclear cells, obtained in the first trimester of pregnancy. CDR3 sequence: CASSLFEGQGYNEQFF. The CDR3 DNA reads TGTGCCAGCAGTTTGTTTGAGGGACAGGGCTACAATGAGCAGTTCTTC.